This T cell receptor beta chain was found in a study of blood T cells in healthy people across ages. This clonotype turned up a few times. The authors ran a second PCR of roughly 6 to 12 cycles using a sample-barcoded 5' primer and a J-beta primer mix. Each CDR3 protein gets one entry after TCRdb re-called the 5' RACE reads with MiXCR. There are 1.5 million to 2 million distinct CDR3 sequences in the sample; about 50% occur only once, and approximately 2% lies in the top ten. Germline V gene sequence: CDR1 LGHDT, CDR2 YNNKEL (reference sequence). Between the trimmed V and J ends, which lost 2 bases and 3 bases, there was a span of 8 bases. The CDR3 extends over 13 amino acids.

The sample taken for sequencing was blood. This rearrangement joins TRBV3-1 to TRBJ2-7; no reliable D call. The sequence was obtained from a woman in her forties in good health. The CDR3 DNA sequence: TGTGCCAGCAGCCAAAGGGTCGACTACGAGCAGTACTTC. This sequence encodes CASSQRVDYEQYF.